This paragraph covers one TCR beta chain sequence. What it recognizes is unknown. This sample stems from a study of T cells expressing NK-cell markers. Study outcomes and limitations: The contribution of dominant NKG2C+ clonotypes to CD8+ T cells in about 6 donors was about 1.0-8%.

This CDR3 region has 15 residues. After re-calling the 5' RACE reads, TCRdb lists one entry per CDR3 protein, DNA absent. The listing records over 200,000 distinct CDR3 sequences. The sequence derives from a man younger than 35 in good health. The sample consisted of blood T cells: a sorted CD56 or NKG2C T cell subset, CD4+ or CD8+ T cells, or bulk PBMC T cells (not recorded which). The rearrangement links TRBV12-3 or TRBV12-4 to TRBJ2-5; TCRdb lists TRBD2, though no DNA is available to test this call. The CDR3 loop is CASSLLAGVRETQYF.